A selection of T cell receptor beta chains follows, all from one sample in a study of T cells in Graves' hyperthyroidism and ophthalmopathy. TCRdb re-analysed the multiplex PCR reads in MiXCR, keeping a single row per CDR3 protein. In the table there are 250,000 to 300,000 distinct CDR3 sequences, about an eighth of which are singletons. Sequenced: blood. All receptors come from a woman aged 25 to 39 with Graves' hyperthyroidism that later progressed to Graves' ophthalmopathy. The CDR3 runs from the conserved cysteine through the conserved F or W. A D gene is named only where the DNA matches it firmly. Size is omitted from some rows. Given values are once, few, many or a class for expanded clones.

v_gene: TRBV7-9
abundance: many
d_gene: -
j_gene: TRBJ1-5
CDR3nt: TGTGCCAGCAGCTTGGAACAGGATCAGCCCCAGCATTTT
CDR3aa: CASSLEQDQPQHF

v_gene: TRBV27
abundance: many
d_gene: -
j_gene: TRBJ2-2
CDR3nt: TGTGCCAGCAGTTCGGTAGCGTCTGGCGGGGAGCTGTTTTTT
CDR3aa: CASSSVASGGELFF

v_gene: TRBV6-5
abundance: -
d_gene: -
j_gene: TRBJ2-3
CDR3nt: TGTGCCAGCAGTTACAGCCTAGCAGCGTATACGCAGTATTTT
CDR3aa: CASSYSLAAYTQYF

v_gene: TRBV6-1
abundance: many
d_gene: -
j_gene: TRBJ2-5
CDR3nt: TGTGCCAGCAGTTCCCCGGGCAACCAAGAGACCCAGTACTTC
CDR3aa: CASSSPGNQETQYF

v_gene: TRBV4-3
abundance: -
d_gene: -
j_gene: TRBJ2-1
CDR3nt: TGCGCCAGCAGCCAAGATAATTTTGATGAGCAGTTCTTC
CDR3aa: CASSQDNFDEQFF

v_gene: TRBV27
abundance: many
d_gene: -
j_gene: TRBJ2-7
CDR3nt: TGTGCCAGCGCCCCGGGACACTTATACGAGCAGTACTTC
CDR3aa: CASAPGHLYEQYF

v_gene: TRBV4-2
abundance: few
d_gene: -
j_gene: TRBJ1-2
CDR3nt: TGTGCCAGCAGCCAAGATATGAGGGGAGCTAACTATGGCTACACCTTC
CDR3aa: CASSQDMRGANYGYTF

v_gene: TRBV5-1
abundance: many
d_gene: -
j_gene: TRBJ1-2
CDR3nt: TGCGCCAGCAGCTTCGTAGGGGATCTTAACTATGGCTACACCTTC
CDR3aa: CASSFVGDLNYGYTF

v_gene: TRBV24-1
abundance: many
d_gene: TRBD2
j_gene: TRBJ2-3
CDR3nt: TGTGCCACCAGGACTAGCGGAACTAGCACAGATACGCAGTATTTT
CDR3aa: CATRTSGTSTDTQYF

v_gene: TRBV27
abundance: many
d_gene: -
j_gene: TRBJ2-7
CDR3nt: TGTGCCAGCAGTTCCTCGAAGGCAGGGTGGGACGAGCAGTACTTC
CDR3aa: CASSSSKAGWDEQYF

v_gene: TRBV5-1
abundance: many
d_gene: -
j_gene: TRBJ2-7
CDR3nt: TGCGCCAGCAGCTTGGGGGACCCCACCTACGAGCAGTACTTC
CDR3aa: CASSLGDPTYEQYF

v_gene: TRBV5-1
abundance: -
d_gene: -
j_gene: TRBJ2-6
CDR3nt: TGCGCCAGCAGAGACGGGGGCTCTGGGGCCAACGTCCTGACTTTC
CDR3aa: CASRDGGSGANVLTF

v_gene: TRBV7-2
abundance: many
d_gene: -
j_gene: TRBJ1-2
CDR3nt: TGTGCCAGCAGTCTCGAGACAGGCAACTATGGCTACACCTTC
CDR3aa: CASSLETGNYGYTF

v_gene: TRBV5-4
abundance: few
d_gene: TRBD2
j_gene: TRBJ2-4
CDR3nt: TGTGCCAGCAGCGACCTAGCGGGAGGGGAAAACATTCAGTACTTC
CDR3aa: CASSDLAGGENIQYF

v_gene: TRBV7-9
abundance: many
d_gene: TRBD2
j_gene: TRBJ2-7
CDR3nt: TGTGCCAGCAGCCATGCCGGGGGACTAAGACCGTACGAGCAGTACTTC
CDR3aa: CASSHAGGLRPYEQYF

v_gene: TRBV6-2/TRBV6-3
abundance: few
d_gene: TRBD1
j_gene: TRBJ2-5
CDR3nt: TGTGCCAGCAGCCGGGGACAGGCGACGGGGGAGACCCAGTACTTC
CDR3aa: CASSRGQATGETQYF

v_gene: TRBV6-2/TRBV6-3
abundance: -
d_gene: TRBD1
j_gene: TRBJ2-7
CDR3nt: TGTGCCAGCAGGACAGGGGGCTGGGGGGAGCAGTACTTC
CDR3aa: CASRTGGWGEQYF

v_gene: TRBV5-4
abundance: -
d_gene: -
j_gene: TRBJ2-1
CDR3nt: TGTGCCAGCAGCCCCGAGGGCCGATCTGAGCAGTTCTTC
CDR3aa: CASSPEGRSEQFF

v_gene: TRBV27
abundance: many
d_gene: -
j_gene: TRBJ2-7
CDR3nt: TGTGCCAGCAGTTTAGGGCCGCCGGGCCGGCAGTACTTC
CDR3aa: CASSLGPPGRQYF

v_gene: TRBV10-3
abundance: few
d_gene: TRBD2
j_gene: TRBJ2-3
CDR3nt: TGTGCCATCAGTGAGCCAATCCAACTAGCGGGCGTTGGTCCAGATACGCAGTATTTT
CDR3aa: CAISEPIQLAGVGPDTQYF

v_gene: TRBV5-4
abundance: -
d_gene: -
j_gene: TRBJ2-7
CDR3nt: TGTGCCAGCAGCTTGGTCTCGGGGGGCGCGTACGAGCAGTACTTC
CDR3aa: CASSLVSGGAYEQYF

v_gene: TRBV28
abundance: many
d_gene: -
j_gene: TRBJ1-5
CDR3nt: TGTGCCAGCAGTTTATCGGGGTTAGGGAATCAGCCCCAGCATTTT
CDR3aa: CASSLSGLGNQPQHF

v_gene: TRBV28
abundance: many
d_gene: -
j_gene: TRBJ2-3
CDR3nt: TGTGCCAGCGGGGAGTTCGAGGGCACAGATACGCAGTATTTT
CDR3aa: CASGEFEGTDTQYF

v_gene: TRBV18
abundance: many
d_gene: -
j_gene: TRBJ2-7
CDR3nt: TGTGCCAGCTCACCACAGCAGGAGACCTACGAGCAGTACTTC
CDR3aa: CASSPQQETYEQYF

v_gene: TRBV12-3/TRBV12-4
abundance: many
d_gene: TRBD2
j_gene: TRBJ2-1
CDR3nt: TGTGCCAGCAGTTTGCCCGCCTTTAGGTCTGGGACTAGCCCCCTCAGGATCAGTGAGCAGTTCTTC
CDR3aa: CASSLPAFRSGTSPLRISEQFF

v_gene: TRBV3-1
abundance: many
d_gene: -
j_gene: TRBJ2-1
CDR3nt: TGTGCCAGCAGCCAAGGTGTCGTAAGGCAGTTCTTC
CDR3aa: CASSQGVVRQFF

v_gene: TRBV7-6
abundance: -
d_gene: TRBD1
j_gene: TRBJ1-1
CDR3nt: TGTGCCAGCAGCCCACGGGGGACAGGGAAAGGGTATGACACTGAAGCTTTCTTT
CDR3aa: CASSPRGTGKGYDTEAFF

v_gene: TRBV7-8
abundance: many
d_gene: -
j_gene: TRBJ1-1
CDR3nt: TGTGCCAGCAGCTTAGGGTCGGGATCCGAAGCTTTCTTT
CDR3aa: CASSLGSGSEAFF

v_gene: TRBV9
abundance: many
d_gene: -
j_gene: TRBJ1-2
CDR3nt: TGTGCCAGCAGCGCAATAGGGGATTATGGCTACACCTTC
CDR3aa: CASSAIGDYGYTF

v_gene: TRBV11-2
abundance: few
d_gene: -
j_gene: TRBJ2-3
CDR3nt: TGTGCCAGCAGCTTAGACCCTCCCGCCTCCACAGATACGCAGTATTTT
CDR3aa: CASSLDPPASTDTQYF

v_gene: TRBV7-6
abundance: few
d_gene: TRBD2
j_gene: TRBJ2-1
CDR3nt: TGTGCCAGCAGCTTAGGTTCGGGACTAGGGCTTAGGGAGCAGTTCTTC
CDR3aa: CASSLGSGLGLREQFF

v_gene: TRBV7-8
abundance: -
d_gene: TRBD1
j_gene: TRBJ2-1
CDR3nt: TGTGCCAGCAGCGTGACAGGGGGCGTACGGTTCTTC
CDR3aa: CASSVTGGVRFF

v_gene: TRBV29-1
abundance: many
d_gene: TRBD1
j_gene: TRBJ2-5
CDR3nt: TGCAGCGTTGAAGGGGGAGTGGGACAGGGGCCCCAAGAGACCCAGTACTTC
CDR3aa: CSVEGGVGQGPQETQYF

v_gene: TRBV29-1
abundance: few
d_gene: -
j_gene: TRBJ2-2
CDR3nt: TGCAGCGTTGAACAGGCAGGGACAAACACCGGGGAGCTGTTTTTT
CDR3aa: CSVEQAGTNTGELFF

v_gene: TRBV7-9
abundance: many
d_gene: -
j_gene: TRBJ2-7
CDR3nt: TGTGCCAGCAGCTTAGCGCCCCACGAGCAGTACTTC
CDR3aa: CASSLAPHEQYF

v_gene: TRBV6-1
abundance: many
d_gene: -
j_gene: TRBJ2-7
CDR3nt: TGTGCCAGCAGTGAGGTGAACGAGCAGTACTTC
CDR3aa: CASSEVNEQYF

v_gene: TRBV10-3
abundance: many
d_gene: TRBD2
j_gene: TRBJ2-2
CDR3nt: TGTGCCATCACTTCTAGCGGAACGAACACCGGGGAGCTGTTTTTT
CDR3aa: CAITSSGTNTGELFF

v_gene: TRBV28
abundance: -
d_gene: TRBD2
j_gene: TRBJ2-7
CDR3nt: TGTGCCAGCAGACGAAGGACTAGCGGATATTACGAGCAGTACTTC
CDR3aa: CASRRRTSGYYEQYF

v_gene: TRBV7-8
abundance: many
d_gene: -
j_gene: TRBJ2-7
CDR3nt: TGTGCCAGCAGCAAACTTCGGGACTTGCCGACCTACGAGCAGTACTTC
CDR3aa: CASSKLRDLPTYEQYF

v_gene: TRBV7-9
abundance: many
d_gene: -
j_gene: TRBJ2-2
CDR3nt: TGTGCCAGCAGCCCGGACCCGTGGACCGGGGAGCTGTTTTTT
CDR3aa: CASSPDPWTGELFF

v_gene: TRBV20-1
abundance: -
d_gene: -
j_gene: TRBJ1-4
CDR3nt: TGCAGTGCTAGAGGTGGGGTTGAGGAAAAACTGTTTTTT
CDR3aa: CSARGGVEEKLFF

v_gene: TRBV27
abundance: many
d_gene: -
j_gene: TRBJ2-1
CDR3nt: TGTGCCAGCAGTTTATCTGGGCTCGGCTACCCCTCCTACAATGAGCAGTTCTTC
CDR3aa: CASSLSGLGYPSYNEQFF

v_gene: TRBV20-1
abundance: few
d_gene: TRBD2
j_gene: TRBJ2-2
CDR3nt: TGCAGTGCTAAAGGTCTAGCGGGAGGGCCGGGCACCGGGGAGCTGTTTTTT
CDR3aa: CSAKGLAGGPGTGELFF

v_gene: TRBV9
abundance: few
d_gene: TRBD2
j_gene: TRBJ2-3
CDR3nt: TGTGCCAGCAGCGTATCGAGCGGGGGAATCACAGATACGCAGTATTTT
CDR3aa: CASSVSSGGITDTQYF